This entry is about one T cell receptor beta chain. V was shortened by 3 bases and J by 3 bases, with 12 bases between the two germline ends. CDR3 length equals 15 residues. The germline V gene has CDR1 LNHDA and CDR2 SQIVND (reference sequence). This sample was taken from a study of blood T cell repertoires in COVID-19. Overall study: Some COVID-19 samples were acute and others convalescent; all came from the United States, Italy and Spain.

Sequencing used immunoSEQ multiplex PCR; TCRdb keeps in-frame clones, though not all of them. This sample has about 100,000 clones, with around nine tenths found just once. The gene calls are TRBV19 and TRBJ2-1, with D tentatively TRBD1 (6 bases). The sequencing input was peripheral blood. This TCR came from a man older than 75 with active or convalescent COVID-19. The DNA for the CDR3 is TGTGCCAGTAGTATCAGAACAGGGCACTACAATGAGCAGTTCTTC. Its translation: CASSIRTGHYNEQFF.